This T cell receptor beta chain was sequenced during a study of blood T cell repertoires in COVID-19. Study-wide context: Sample material is recorded as cDNA or gDNA derived from T cells, B-cell-depleted T cells, or PBMCs.

The CDR3 extends over 13 amino acids. Unmatched junction bases numbered 3, after V lost 4 bases and J lost 4 bases. CDR1 is SGDLS, CDR2 YYNGEE, per germline. Per the original methods: Reference gene primers were amplified, and this amplification served to estimate nucleated cell counts. The repertoire was sequenced with immunoSEQ multiplex PCR; TCRdb's copy has only in-frame clones and lacks some. The V and J calls and clone size are taken from that table; D and trimming were inferred from the DNA. In the table there are some 59,000 clones, 89% of which are singletons. The sequenced sample consisted of peripheral blood. This chain joins TRBV9 and TRBJ1-1; TRBD1 agrees at 8 bases. The origin of this receptor is a man between 60 and 75 years old with acute or convalescent COVID-19. Here the CDR3 DNA reads TGTGCCAGCAGCACAGGGGGTAGCACTGAAGCTTTCTTT. It specifies CASSTGGSTEAFF.